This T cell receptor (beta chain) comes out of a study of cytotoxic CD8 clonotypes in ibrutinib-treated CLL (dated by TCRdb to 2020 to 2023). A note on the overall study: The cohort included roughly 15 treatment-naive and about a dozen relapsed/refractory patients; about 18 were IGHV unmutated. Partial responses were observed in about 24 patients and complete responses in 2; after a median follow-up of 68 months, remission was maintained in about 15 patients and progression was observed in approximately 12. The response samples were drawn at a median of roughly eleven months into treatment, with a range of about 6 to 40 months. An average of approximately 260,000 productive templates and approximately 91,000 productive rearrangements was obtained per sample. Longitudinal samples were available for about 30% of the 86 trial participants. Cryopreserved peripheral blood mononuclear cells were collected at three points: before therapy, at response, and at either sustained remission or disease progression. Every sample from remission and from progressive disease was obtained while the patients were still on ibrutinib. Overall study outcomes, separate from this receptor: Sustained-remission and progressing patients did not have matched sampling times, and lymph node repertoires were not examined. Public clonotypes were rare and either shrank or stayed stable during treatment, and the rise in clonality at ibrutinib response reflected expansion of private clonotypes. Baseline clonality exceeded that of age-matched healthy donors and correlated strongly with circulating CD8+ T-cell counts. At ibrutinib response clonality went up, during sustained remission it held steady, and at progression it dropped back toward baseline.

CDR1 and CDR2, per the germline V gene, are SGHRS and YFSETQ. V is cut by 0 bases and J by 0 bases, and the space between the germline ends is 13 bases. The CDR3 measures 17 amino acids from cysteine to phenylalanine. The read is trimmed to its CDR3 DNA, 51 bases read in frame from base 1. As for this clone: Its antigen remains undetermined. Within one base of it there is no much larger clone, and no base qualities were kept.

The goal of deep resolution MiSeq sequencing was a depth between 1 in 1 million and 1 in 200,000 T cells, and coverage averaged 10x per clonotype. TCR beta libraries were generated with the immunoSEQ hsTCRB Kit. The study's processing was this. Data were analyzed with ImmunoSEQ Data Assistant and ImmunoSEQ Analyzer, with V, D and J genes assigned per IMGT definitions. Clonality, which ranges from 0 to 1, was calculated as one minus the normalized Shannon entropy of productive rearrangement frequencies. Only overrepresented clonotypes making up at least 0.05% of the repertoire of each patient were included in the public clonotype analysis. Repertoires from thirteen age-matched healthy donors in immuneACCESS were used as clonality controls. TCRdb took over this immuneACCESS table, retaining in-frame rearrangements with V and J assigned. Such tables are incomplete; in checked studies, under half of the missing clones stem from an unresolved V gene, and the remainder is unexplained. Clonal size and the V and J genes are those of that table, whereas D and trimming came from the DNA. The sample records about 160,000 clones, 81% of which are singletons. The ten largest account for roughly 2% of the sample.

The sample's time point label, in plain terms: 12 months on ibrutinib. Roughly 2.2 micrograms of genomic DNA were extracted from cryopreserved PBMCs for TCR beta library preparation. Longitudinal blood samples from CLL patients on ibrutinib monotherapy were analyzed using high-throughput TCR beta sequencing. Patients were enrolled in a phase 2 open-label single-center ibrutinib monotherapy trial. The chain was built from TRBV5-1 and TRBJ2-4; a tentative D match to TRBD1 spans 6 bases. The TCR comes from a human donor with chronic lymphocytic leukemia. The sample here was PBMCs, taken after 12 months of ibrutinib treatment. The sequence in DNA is TGCGCCAGCAGCTTGGGGACAGCTTTACTAGCCAAAAACATTCAGTACTTC. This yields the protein CASSLGTALLAKNIQYF. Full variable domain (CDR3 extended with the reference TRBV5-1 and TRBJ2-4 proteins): KAGVTQTPRYLIKTRGQQVTLSCSPISGHRSVSWYQQTPGQGLQFLFEYFSETQRNKGNFPGRFSGRQFSNSRSEMNVSTLELGDSALYLCASSLGTALLAKNIQYFGAGTRLSVL.